A selection of T cell receptor beta chains follows, all from one sample in a study of human T cells and chemical hapten exposure. MiXCR, run by TCRdb on the RACE reads, gives a single entry per CDR3 protein. The repertoire consists of roughly 140,000 distinct CDR3 sequences, with roughly 12% occurring once and the leading ten covering 1.2% to 1.5%. Sequenced here: whole blood, sampled in connection with sensitization to the hapten diphenylcyclopropenone (DPC). The receptors originated from a woman between 50 and 59 years old with alopecia areata. Some clones in this sample may be carry-over from other donors' samples. Both conserved end residues are part of each CDR3. D genes are given only for firm matches. Clone sizes are given selectively: once, few, many, or a class where the clone is expanded.

TRBJ1-1,NA,NA,TRBV12-3/TRBV12-4,CASSLSRAPNTEAFF,TGTGCCAGCAGTTTATCGAGGGCCCCGAACACTGAAGCTTTCTTT
TRBJ2-7,NA,TRBD2,TRBV4-1,CASSQATSGLSYEQYF,TGCGCCAGCAGCCAAGCAACTAGCGGCCTCTCCTACGAGCAGTACTTC
TRBJ2-1,NA,NA,TRBV7-3,CASRSGKEGPSNEQFF,TGTGCCAGCAGGTCTGGGAAGGAGGGACCATCAAATGAGCAGTTCTTC
TRBJ1-2,NA,NA,TRBV29-1,CSVGLNYGYTF,TGCAGCGTTGGCCTAAACTATGGCTACACCTTC
TRBJ1-2,few,NA,TRBV20-1,CSATTLGQGFGGYTF,TGCAGTGCAACGACACTAGGGCAGGGTTTTGGTGGCTACACCTTC
TRBJ2-3,few,NA,TRBV7-3,CASSPGTGLSTDTQYF,TGTGCCAGCAGCCCCGGAACGGGTCTTAGCACAGATACGCAGTATTTT
TRBJ1-5,few,NA,TRBV24-1,CATSDSVGSNQPQHF,TGTGCCACCAGTGATTCAGTAGGGAGCAATCAGCCCCAGCATTTT
TRBJ1-1,few,NA,TRBV20-1,CSARQSLGGQKAFF,TGCAGTGCTAGACAGTCTTTAGGGGGGCAGAAAGCTTTCTTT
TRBJ2-7,NA,NA,TRBV20-1,CSAGGTEAYEQYF,TGCAGTGCCGGAGGGACAGAGGCCTACGAGCAGTACTTC
TRBJ1-1,many,TRBD1,TRBV7-3,CASSLGRGPTEVFF,TGTGCCAGCAGCTTAGGCAGGGGGCCAACTGAAGTTTTCTTT
TRBJ2-3,NA,NA,TRBV2,CASSVVIAGTDTQYF,TGTGCCAGCAGTGTGGTAATAGCGGGCACAGATACGCAGTATTTT
TRBJ2-3,many,NA,TRBV29-1,CSVAGLSTDTQYF,TGCAGCGTGGCAGGCTTAAGCACAGATACGCAGTATTTT
TRBJ2-7,many,TRBD2,TRBV7-9,CASMREGLEYEQYF,TGTGCCAGCATGCGGGAGGGACTAGAGTACGAGCAGTACTTC
TRBJ1-2,few,NA,TRBV7-9,CASSTRGQGGYTF,TGTGCCAGCAGCACAAGAGGCCAGGGAGGCTACACCTTC
TRBJ2-1,NA,NA,TRBV11-3,CASSATGTTEQFF,TGTGCCAGCAGCGCAACCGGGACGACCGAGCAGTTCTTC